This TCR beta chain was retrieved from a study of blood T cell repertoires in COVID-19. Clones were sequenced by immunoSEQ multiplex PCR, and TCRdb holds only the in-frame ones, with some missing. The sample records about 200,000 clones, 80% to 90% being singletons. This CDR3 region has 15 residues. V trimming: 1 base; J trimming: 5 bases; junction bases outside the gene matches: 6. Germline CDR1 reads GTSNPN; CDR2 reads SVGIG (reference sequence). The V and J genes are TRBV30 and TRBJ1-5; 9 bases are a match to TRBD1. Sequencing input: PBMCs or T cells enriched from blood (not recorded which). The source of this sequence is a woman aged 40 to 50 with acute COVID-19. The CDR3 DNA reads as TGTGCCTGGAGTGGAGGACAGGGGTTTCATCAGCCCCAGCATTTT. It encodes CAWSGGQGFHQPQHF.